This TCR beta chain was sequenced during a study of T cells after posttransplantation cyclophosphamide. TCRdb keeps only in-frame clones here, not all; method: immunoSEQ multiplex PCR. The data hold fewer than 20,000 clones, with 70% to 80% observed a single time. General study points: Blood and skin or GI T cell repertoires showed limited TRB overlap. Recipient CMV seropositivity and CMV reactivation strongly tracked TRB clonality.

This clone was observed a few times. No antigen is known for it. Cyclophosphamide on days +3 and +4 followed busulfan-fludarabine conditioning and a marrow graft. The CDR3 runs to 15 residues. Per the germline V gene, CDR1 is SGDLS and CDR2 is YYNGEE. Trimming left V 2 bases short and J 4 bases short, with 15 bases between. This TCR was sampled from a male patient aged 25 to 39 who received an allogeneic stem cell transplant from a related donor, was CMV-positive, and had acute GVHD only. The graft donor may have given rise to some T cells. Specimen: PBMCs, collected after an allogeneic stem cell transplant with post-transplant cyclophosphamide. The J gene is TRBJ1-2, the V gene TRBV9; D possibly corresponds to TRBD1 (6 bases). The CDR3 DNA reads TGTGCCAGCAGCGTGCAGAGACAGGCGACCTATGGCTACACCTTC. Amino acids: CASSVQRQATYGYTF.